The 23 T cell receptor beta chains in this list originate from one sample, sequenced in a study of blood T cell repertoires in COVID-19 (dated by TCRdb to about 2020). The receptor library was made with the immunoSEQ multiplex PCR assay. Entries here come from immuneACCESS through TCRdb and include only in-frame sequences with V and J called. Some clones fail to appear in such tables; in the studies checked, an unresolved V gene covers under half of the shortfall, and the cause of the remainder is unknown. The sample table holds around 390,000 clones, of which about 83% were seen once. The top ten clonotypes cover roughly 10% of the sample. Sample: PBMCs or T cells enriched from blood (not recorded which). These receptors came from a woman in her forties or fifties who had recovered from COVID-19.

This clone appeared a few times. The chain has TRBV18 and TRBJ2-5, with 11 nucleotides matching TRBD2. CDR3 length equals 17 residues. The germline gives CDR1 KGHSH, CDR2 LQKENI. V lost 0 bases and J lost 4; bases outside the gene matches: 7. The DNA for the CDR3 is TGTGCCAGCTCACCACCGCCGGAACTAGCGGGGGCAGAGACCCAGTACTTC. It specifies CASSPPPELAGAETQYF.

V and J are TRBV5-1 and TRBJ1-4; 7 nucleotides align to TRBD1. The germline gives CDR1 SGHRS, CDR2 YFSETQ. Losses at the gene ends were 0 bases for V and 7 bases for J; bases not matched to a gene: 6. CDR3 size: 15 residues. CDR3 in amino acids: CASSLEGAGGEKLFF. DNA for the CDR3: TGCGCCAGCAGCTTGGAGGGTGCAGGGGGTGAAAAACTGTTTTTT.

The rearrangement joins TRBV6-1 to TRBJ2-7, with 8 bases lining up with TRBD2. This CDR3 has 15 residues. From germline, CDR1 is MNHNS and CDR2 SASEGT. Germline trimming cut 2 bases from V and 5 bases from J; bases unmatched to any gene: 8. CDR3 in DNA: TGTGCCAGCAGTGAATCCAGCGGGGGCAGAAACGAGCAGTACTTC. Translated: CASSESSGGRNEQYF.

The CDR3 loop reads CASSVDRSSYVYGYTF. In DNA, the CDR3 is TGTGCCAGCAGTGTTGACAGGTCTAGCTACGTCTATGGCTACACCTTC. The chain uses TRBV28 and TRBJ1-2; TRBD1 might be the D (6 bases). The CDR3 runs to 16 residues. Germline loops: CDR1 MDHEN, CDR2 SYDVKM. The V gene lost 5 bases and the J gene lost 4 bases, with 20 bases spanning the gap.

With respect to this clone: An end of the junction does not agree with germline; a read error may underlie this. This sample also contains other DNA sequences that code for the same CDR3. The chain carries TRBV7-2 and TRBJ1-2; D is undetermined. Per germline, CDR1 SGHTA and CDR2 FQGNSA. The CDR3 spans 14 residues. As DNA, the CDR3 is TGTGCCAGCAGCCCCCGGACGGGAGACTACGGCTACACCTTC. As protein: CASSPRTGDYGYTF. The full variable domain, its missing parts supplied by reference TRBV7-2 and TRBJ1-2, is GAGVSQSPSNKVTEKGKDVELRCDPISGHTALYWYRQSLGQGLEFLIYFQGNSAPDKSGLPSDRFSAERTGGSVSTLTIQRTQQEDSAVYLCASSPRTGDYGYTFGSGTRLTVV.

The chain employs TRBV6-5 and TRBJ1-1; 8 nucleotides align to TRBD1. Unmatched junction bases numbered 4, after V lost 0 bases and J lost 1 base. Germline CDR1 MNHEY, CDR2 SVGAGI. This CDR3 has 16 amino acids. This chain's CDR3 is CASSYSRGRGNTEAFF. The DNA for the CDR3 is TGTGCCAGCAGTTACTCCAGGGGGCGGGGGAACACTGAAGCTTTCTTT.

J is TRBJ1-5 and V is TRBV28, with TRBD1 matching 10 bases. The CDR3 runs to 15 residues. V trimming: 5 bases; J trimming: 5 bases; junction bases outside the gene matches: 6. CDR1 is MDHEN and CDR2 is SYDVKM in the germline V gene. The CDR3 is CASSGSGTGDQPQHF. For the CDR3, the DNA is TGTGCCAGCAGTGGATCTGGGACAGGGGATCAGCCCCAGCATTTT.

V and J are TRBV18 and TRBJ2-1; maybe TRBD2 (6 bases). The V end lost 2 bases, the J end lost 8 bases, and 19 bases lay between the germline ends. From germline, CDR1 is KGHSH and CDR2 LQKENI. CDR3 length: 16 residues. CDR3 nucleotide sequence: TGTGCCAGCTCACCAGCGGGGACGGCGGGATGGGATGAGCAGTTCTTC. It is translated as CASSPAGTAGWDEQFF.

This sequence joins TRBV30 and TRBJ1-4, with 8 nucleotides matching TRBD1. The CDR3 contains 14 residues. With 2 bases clipped from V and 4 bases from J, the junction kept 3 bases outside the gene matches. CDR1 and CDR2 (germline): GTSNPN, SVGIG (reference sequence). The CDR3 DNA reads as TGTGCCTGGAGTCGGACAGGGAATAATGAAAAACTGTTTTTT. Its translation: CAWSRTGNNEKLFF. The entire variable domain, with the rest obtained from reference TRBV30 and TRBJ1-4, is as follows: SQTIHQWPATLVQPVGSPLSLECTVEGTSNPNLYWYRQAAGRGLQLLFYSVGIGQISSEVPQNLSASRPQDRQFILSSKKLLLSDSGFYLCAWSRTGNNEKLFFGSGTQLSVL.

This chain links TRBV18 with TRBJ1-2, with 8 bases matching TRBD1. The CDR3 contains 16 residues. Germline V gene data show CDR1 as KGHSH and CDR2 as LQKENI. V dropped 2 bases and J dropped 8; count of bases not matched to a gene: 13. CDR3 sequence: CASSPVVGQEIRGYTF. For the CDR3, the DNA is TGTGCCAGCTCACCAGTCGTGGGACAGGAAATTCGCGGCTACACCTTC.

This clone has just one count. The J gene is TRBJ2-1, the V gene TRBV5-1; the D gene is possibly TRBD2 (5 bases). CDR1 and CDR2 (germline): SGHRS, YFSETQ. Trimming cost V 4 bases and J 9 bases, with 14 bases left between them. This CDR3 comprises 13 residues. The CDR3 bases are TGCGCCAGCAGCGTTCGAACCGGGGTTGAGCAGTTCTTC. Translation gives CASSVRTGVEQFF.

This chain connects TRBV5-6 to TRBJ1-6; D unresolved. In germline, CDR1 is SGHDT, CDR2 YYEEEE. This CDR3 is built from 14 residues. V lost 4 bases to trimming and J lost 11 bases, with 16 bases between them. Here the CDR3 reads CASSLAGGQPPLHF. The CDR3 region has the DNA TGTGCCAGCAGCCTGGCCGGCGGGCAGCCACCCCTCCACTTT.

In nucleotides, the CDR3 is TGTGCCAGCAGCCCCCGGTATAGCGGGGGTGGCGAGCAGTACTTC. Amino acids: CASSPRYSGGGEQYF. The V call is TRBV3-1 (or the pseudogene TRBV3-2), the J call TRBJ2-7, with TRBD2 matching 9 bases. With V trimmed by 4 bases and J by 6 bases, 10 bases remained unmatched. The germline CDR1 and CDR2 sequences are LGHDT and YNNKEL (reference sequence). CDR3 length: 15 amino acids.

This clone was recorded only once. The chain has TRBV18 and TRBJ1-3; D possibly corresponds to TRBD1 (6 bases). Trimming left V 8 bases short and J 0 bases short, with 8 bases between. The CDR3 has 13 amino acids. Germline V gives CDR1 KGHSH, CDR2 LQKENI. CDR3 region: CASTDSSGNTIYF. CDR3 nucleotides: TGTGCCAGCACGGACAGCTCTGGAAACACCATATATTTT.

V gene TRBV7-2 combines with J gene TRBJ2-7; TRBD2 is a possible D gene (5 bases). The CDR3 contains 15 residues. CDR1 SGHTA and CDR2 FQGNSA come from the germline V gene. Trimming pared 0 bases from V and 3 bases from J, leaving 12 bases between. The CDR3, as DNA: TGTGCCAGCAGCTTAGCGGGAAGCGGCAACTACGAGCAGTACTTC. Amino acids: CASSLAGSGNYEQYF.

V usage is TRBV3-1 (or the pseudogene TRBV3-2) and J usage is TRBJ1-1, with 7 bases aligning to TRBD1. The V gene end was trimmed by 4 bases and the J gene end by 5 bases; junction bases not matched to a gene: 10. CDR1 is LGHDT and CDR2 is YNNKEL in the germline V gene (reference sequence). The CDR3 is 15 residues long. CDR3 loop: CASSRRQGERTEAFF. CDR3 DNA: TGTGCCAGCAGCCGACGACAGGGTGAGAGAACTGAAGCTTTCTTT.

V gene TRBV7-2 combines with J gene TRBJ1-5; D is perhaps TRBD1 (6 bases). The CDR3 runs to 14 residues. The germline gives CDR1 SGHTA, CDR2 FQGNSA. V was trimmed by 5 bases and J by 4 bases, leaving 12 bases between them. The CDR3 protein is CASSPNTGNQPQHF. As DNA, the CDR3 is TGTGCCAGCAGCCCTAATACAGGGAATCAGCCCCAGCATTTT.

The chain recombines TRBV28 with TRBJ2-3; possibly TRBD2 for D (7 bases). This CDR3 contains 15 residues. V shed 3 bases and J shed 3 bases, with 13 bases lying between them. The V gene's germline CDR1 is MDHEN and CDR2 SYDVKM. The CDR3 DNA follows: TGTGCCAGCAGTTTTAGGGGGGGCCAAACAGATACGCAGTATTTT. This sequence encodes CASSFRGGQTDTQYF.

This sequence joins TRBV2 and TRBJ1-1; tentative D call: TRBD1 (5 bases). The CDR3 extends over 16 amino acids. The germline V gene has CDR1 SNHLY and CDR2 FYNNEI. V was pared by 5 bases and J by 0 bases, with 16 bases between. CDR3 sequence (DNA): TGTGCCAGCAGTCACGACAGTGAATTTATGAACACTGAAGCTTTCTTT. Amino acid sequence: CASSHDSEFMNTEAFF.

In this sample, this clone turned up a few times. This rearrangement joins TRBV5-4 to TRBJ1-1; perhaps TRBD1 as D (6 bases). The CDR3 extends over 13 amino acids. Germline CDR1 reads SGHNT; CDR2 reads YYREEE (reference sequence). The germline V and J ends were trimmed by 0 bases and 5 bases, with 8 bases remaining between them. CDR3: CASSLEGVTEAFF. DNA for the CDR3: TGTGCCAGCAGCTTGGAGGGGGTAACTGAAGCTTTCTTT. The full variable domain, completed using reference TRBV5-4 and TRBJ1-1, is ETGVTQSPTHLIKTRGQQVTLRCSSQSGHNTVSWYQQALGQGPQFIFQYYREEENGRGNFPPRFSGLQFPNYSSELNVNALELDDSALYLCASSLEGVTEAFFGQGTRLTVV.

V usage is TRBV12-3 or TRBV12-4 and J usage is TRBJ2-2, with D possibly matching TRBD2 (5 bases). This CDR3 has 12 residues. V was shortened by 2 bases and J by 9 bases, with 7 bases between the two germline ends. CDR3 sequence reads: CASSLRGRELFF. CDR3 DNA: TGTGCCAGCAGTTTAAGAGGGCGGGAGCTGTTTTTT.

The chain couples TRBV11-2 to TRBJ2-5; the D gene is possibly TRBD1 (6 bases). V was trimmed by 3 bases and J by 2 bases, leaving 7 bases between them. Germline values: CDR1 SGHAT, CDR2 FQNNGV. The CDR3 loop spans 13 amino acids. Here the CDR3 DNA reads TGTGCCAGCAGCTTGAGGGGGCAAGAGACCCAGTACTTC. It yields the protein CASSLRGQETQYF.

This chain links TRBV4-2 with TRBJ1-5; no reliable D call. Looked up from germline, CDR1 is LGHNA and CDR2 is YNFKEQ. V lost 0 bases to trimming and J lost 0 bases, with 9 bases between them. CDR3 length: 16 residues. Here the CDR3 reads CASSQEGGNSNQPQHF. The CDR3 DNA is TGTGCCAGCAGCCAAGAGGGCGGGAATAGCAATCAGCCCCAGCATTTT.